The 29 T cell receptor beta chains given below trace back to one sample, sequenced in a study of response to subunit inactivated influenza vaccine. TCRdb processed the RT-PCR reads anew with MiXCR; each CDR3 protein has one entry. This table holds roughly 460,000 distinct CDR3 sequences, approximately 11% found once. Sample: PBMCs from blood, taken more than 35 days after vaccination. Source of these receptors: a man aged 50-59 years who received an inactivated influenza vaccine.

This clonotype was detected a few times. The chain joins TRBV28 to TRBJ2-7; the D gene is possibly TRBD1 (7 bases). CDR1 is MDHEN, CDR2 SYDVKM, per germline. The germline V and J ends were trimmed by 2 bases and 4 bases, with 18 bases remaining between them. This CDR3 contains 16 residues. The DNA for the CDR3 is TGTGCCAGCAGTTTAACGGAGGGGGCTGCCGGATACGAGCAGTACTTC. It encodes CASSLTEGAAGYEQYF.

The chain is built from TRBV6-1 and TRBJ1-5; 7 bases match TRBD1. There are 14 residues in the CDR3. The germline CDR1 and CDR2 sequences are MNHNS and SASEGT. J was trimmed by 4 bases and V by 6 bases; bases with no gene match: 6. The DNA of the CDR3 is TGTGCCAGCAGATCCGGGACAGCGAATCAGCCCCAGCATTTT. Translation: CASRSGTANQPQHF.

This clonotype was recorded at least ten times. V is TRBV20-1 and J is TRBJ2-1; D is uncertain. The CDR3 consists of 13 residues. Trimming stripped 1 base from V and 8 bases from J, with 12 bases between. The V gene's germline CDR1 is DFQATT and CDR2 SNEGSKA (reference sequence). The CDR3 protein is CSARAQPRDEQFF. The CDR3 region has the DNA TGCAGTGCTAGAGCTCAGCCTAGGGATGAGCAGTTCTTC.

This chain links TRBV11-2 with TRBJ1-5; possibly TRBD1 for D (5 bases). Germline V CDR1 and CDR2: SGHAT, FQNNGV. With 1 base removed from V and 3 bases from J, the gap between germline ends came to 10 bases. The CDR3 loop spans 15 amino acids. The CDR3 sequence: CASSLGQGPNQPQHF. The CDR3 DNA follows: TGTGCCAGCAGCTTAGGGCAGGGCCCCAATCAGCCCCAGCATTTT.

This clonotype has a handful of counts. The chain joins TRBV20-1 to TRBJ1-4; D is uncertain. CDR3 size: 11 residues. The germline CDR1 and CDR2 sequences are DFQATT and SNEGSKA (reference sequence). The V end lost 1 base, the J end lost 5 bases, and 2 bases lay between the germline ends. CDR3 coding DNA: TGCAGTGCTAGAGTAAATGAAAAACTGTTTTTT. Translating it yields CSARVNEKLFF.

This clonotype was seen a few times. The V and J genes are TRBV12-3 or TRBV12-4 and TRBJ2-3, with D perhaps matching TRBD1 (5 bases). The CDR3 consists of 16 residues. V was shortened by 6 bases and J by 5 bases, with 21 bases between the two germline ends. CDR3 sequence reads: CASSFSRGVERDTQYF. The CDR3 nucleotides read TGTGCCAGCAGCTTTTCAAGGGGTGTAGAAAGAGATACGCAGTATTTT.

This clonotype was seen ten or more times. The CDR3 coding sequence is TGTGCCAGCAGCATCACTAGCGGGGTCTACAATGAGCAGTTCTTC. Translated, it gives CASSITSGVYNEQFF. This chain joins TRBV7-9 and TRBJ2-1; 10 bases match TRBD2. CDR3 size: 15 residues. Trimming took 5 bases from V and 3 from J; bases not matched to a gene: 4. The germline V gene has CDR1 SEHNR and CDR2 FQNEAQ (reference sequence). Combining the CDR3 with reference TRBV7-9 and TRBJ2-1 gives the whole variable domain DTGVSQNPRHKITKRGQNVTFRCDPISEHNRLYWYRQTLGQGPEFLTYFQNEAQLEKSRLLSDRFSAERPKGSFSTLEIQRTEQGDSAMYLCASSITSGVYNEQFFGPGTRLTVL.

This clonotype was seen many times. This chain links TRBV7-9 with TRBJ2-2, with D perhaps being TRBD1 or TRBD2 (5 bases each). This CDR3 contains 19 residues. The V end lost 1 base, the J end lost 4 bases, and 22 bases lay between the germline ends. Germline V gives CDR1 SEHNR, CDR2 FQNEAQ (reference sequence). The CDR3 sequence: CASSLEGQVLGLRTGELFF. The CDR3 DNA sequence: TGTGCCAGCAGCTTAGAGGGGCAGGTCCTAGGACTTCGCACCGGGGAGCTGTTTTTT.

The rearrangement joins TRBV6-5 to TRBJ2-3, with TRBD2 identical over 8 bases. The V gene's germline CDR1 is MNHEY and CDR2 SVGAGI. The CDR3 is 16 amino acids. V lost 4 bases to trimming and J lost 5 bases; unmatched junction nucleotides: 11. This chain's CDR3 is CASSSPRGGAGDTQYF. Here the CDR3 DNA reads TGTGCCAGCAGTTCCCCCCGGGGGGGGGCAGGAGATACGCAGTATTTT.

The chain couples TRBV7-2 to TRBJ2-1; 10 bases fit TRBD2. CDR1 is SGHTA and CDR2 is FQGNSA in the germline V gene. The CDR3 contains 14 residues. V lost 7 bases to trimming and J lost 10 bases; unmatched junction nucleotides: 10. DNA for the CDR3: TGTGCCAGCACCATCCTAGCGGGAGTGCGGGAGCAGTTCTTC. It is translated as CASTILAGVREQFF.

This clonotype was detected ten times or more. The chain employs TRBV5-1 and TRBJ2-1; perhaps TRBD2 as D (5 bases). Per germline, CDR1 SGHRS and CDR2 YFSETQ. CDR3 length: 13 residues. Trimming cost V 0 bases and J 9 bases, with 10 bases left between them. CDR3 coding DNA: TGCGCCAGCAGCTTGGTCGAGGGCGGTGAGCAGTTCTTC. Translation: CASSLVEGGEQFF. Variable domain in full (rest from reference TRBV5-1 and TRBJ2-1): KAGVTQTPRYLIKTRGQQVTLSCSPISGHRSVSWYQQTPGQGLQFLFEYFSETQRNKGNFPGRFSGRQFSNSRSEMNVSTLELGDSALYLCASSLVEGGEQFFGPGTRLTVL.

This clonotype has at least ten counts. This chain joins TRBV12-3 or TRBV12-4 and TRBJ2-7, with 10 bases aligning to TRBD1. V was clipped by 7 bases and J by 5 bases; unmatched bases: 14. The CDR3 totals 16 residues. The CDR3 coding sequence is TGTGCCAGCACCCCAAGACCGGGACAGGGGTTCCACGAGCAGTACTTC. Residues: CASTPRPGQGFHEQYF.

The chain links TRBV21-1 to TRBJ2-1; the D segment call TRBD2 is taken from the table without a DNA check. TRBV21-1 is tagged as a pseudogene. This CDR3 has 15 residues. CDR3 DNA sequence: TGTGCCATGGGCCCTGGGACTGACTCCTACAATGAGCAGTTCTTC. Translation gives CAMGPGTDSYNEQFF.

This clonotype has more than one count but fewer than ten. The chain uses TRBV5-1 and TRBJ2-5, with a weak D call TRBD2 (5 bases). The CDR3 runs 16 residues. The germline CDR1 and CDR2 sequences are SGHRS and YFSETQ. The V and J ends lost 0 bases and 5 bases respectively, with 17 bases between them. The CDR3 coding sequence is TGCGCCAGCAGCTTGGACCTCACGGGAATCGGCGAGACCCAGTACTTC. This translates into CASSLDLTGIGETQYF.

The J gene is TRBJ2-1, the V gene TRBV15; TRBD1 agrees at 9 bases. The junction had 5 bases not matched to a gene; V was cut back by 3 bases and J by 5 bases. Per germline, CDR1 LNHNV and CDR2 YYDKDF (reference sequence). This CDR3 is 15 amino acids long. The CDR3 loop is CATSRDRGAHNEQFF. DNA for the CDR3: TGTGCCACCAGCAGGGACAGGGGAGCCCACAATGAGCAGTTCTTC.

V and J are TRBV24-1 and TRBJ2-3, with 9 bases lining up with TRBD2. This CDR3 is built from 17 residues. Losses at the gene ends were 6 bases for V and 6 bases for J; bases not matched to a gene: 15. Germline CDR1 KGHDR, CDR2 SFDVKD. CDR3 protein: CATSNSRVAGDLDTQYF. In DNA, the CDR3 is TGTGCCACCAGTAATTCCAGGGTAGCGGGAGATCTGGATACGCAGTATTTT.

This clonotype was found many times. The chain combines TRBV29-1 with TRBJ1-2; tentative D call: TRBD1 (5 bases). V lost 7 bases to trimming and J lost 8 bases, with 17 bases between them. This CDR3 comprises 12 residues. CDR1 is SQVTM and CDR2 is ANQGSEA in the germline V gene. CDR3 DNA sequence: TGCAGCGCCGGGACGAATATAGGAGGCTACACCTTC. Translating it yields CSAGTNIGGYTF.

The chain combines TRBV12-3 or TRBV12-4 with TRBJ2-2; a weak D match, TRBD2 (6 bases). The CDR3 is made up of 14 amino acids. The V gene lost 3 bases and the J gene lost 4 bases, with 9 bases spanning the gap. CDR3 sequence reads: CASSLREATGELFF. CDR3 DNA sequence: TGTGCCAGCAGTTTGAGGGAGGCCACCGGGGAGCTGTTTTTT.

This clonotype was recorded at least ten times. The CDR3 sequence: CSVFSGSYNEQFF. DNA of the CDR3: TGCAGCGTCTTTAGCGGCTCCTACAATGAGCAGTTCTTC. The chain uses TRBV29-1 and TRBJ2-1; the D gene is possibly TRBD2 (6 bases). Germline values: CDR1 SQVTM, CDR2 ANQGSEA. The CDR3 has 13 amino acids. The V gene lost 6 bases and the J gene lost 0 bases, with 9 bases spanning the gap.

This chain uses TRBV4-1 with TRBJ2-7, with TRBD1 as a possible D gene (6 bases). The CDR3 loop spans 15 amino acids. V gave up 2 bases and J gave up 0 bases, with 11 bases separating them. Germline CDR1 and CDR2: MGHRA and YSYEKL. DNA for the CDR3: TGCGCCAGCAGCCAAAGGACAGAGAGCTCCTACGAGCAGTACTTC. It yields the protein CASSQRTESSYEQYF.

This clonotype has just a few counts. The chain has TRBV7-9 and TRBJ2-5; no clear D. CDR3 length: 16 residues. CDR1 and CDR2 from the germline V gene are SEHNR and FQNEAQ (reference sequence). V dropped 8 bases and J dropped 0 bases, with 19 bases sitting between them. CDR3 residues: CASAPLSTRYQETQYF. The CDR3 nucleotides read TGTGCCAGCGCTCCCCTATCGACACGCTACCAAGAGACCCAGTACTTC. The variable domain in full, with the rest retrieved from reference TRBV7-9 and TRBJ2-5, is DTGVSQNPRHKITKRGQNVTFRCDPISEHNRLYWYRQTLGQGPEFLTYFQNEAQLEKSRLLSDRFSAERPKGSFSTLEIQRTEQGDSAMYLCASAPLSTRYQETQYFGPGTRLLVL.

The table lists this clonotype with many counts. The chain recombines TRBV20-1 with TRBJ1-5, with D hard to call. From germline, CDR1 is DFQATT and CDR2 SNEGSKA (reference sequence). The CDR3 runs to 13 residues. Trimming shortened V by 1 base and J by 5 bases, and 9 bases separated the two germline ends. CDR3 in amino acids: CSARVELDQPQHF. CDR3 nucleotide sequence: TGCAGTGCTAGAGTGGAGCTCGATCAGCCCCAGCATTTT.

The chain employs TRBV7-8 and TRBJ2-2; a possible D gene is TRBD1 (6 bases). CDR1 is SGHVS and CDR2 is FQNEAQ in the germline V gene. V lost 5 bases, J lost 1 base, and 14 bases lay in between. The CDR3 is 16 amino acids. The CDR3 loop reads CASSRTGQLNTGELFF. For the CDR3, the DNA is TGTGCCAGCAGCCGGACGGGACAACTGAACACCGGGGAGCTGTTTTTT.

The chain has TRBV5-5 and TRBJ2-7; 9 bases fit TRBD1. The CDR3 runs to 16 residues. Germline V gene data show CDR1 as SGHKS and CDR2 as YYEKEE (reference sequence). J lost 2 bases, V lost 3 bases, and 9 bases had no gene match. The CDR3 nucleotides read TGTGCCAGCAGCTCGGGACAGGGTTGGGCGGCCTACGAGCAGTACTTC. Translating it yields CASSSGQGWAAYEQYF.

The chain carries TRBV15 and TRBJ2-3; TRBD2 agrees at 9 bases. The CDR3 is 16 residues long. Germline V gives CDR1 LNHNV, CDR2 YYDKDF (reference sequence). V shed 6 bases, J shed 8 bases, and the junction held 15 bases outside the gene matches. The CDR3 spells CATSPTGAGGLSTQYF. CDR3 sequence (DNA): TGTGCCACCAGTCCCACCGGGGCGGGGGGGCTGAGTACGCAGTATTTT.

The rearrangement joins TRBV5-5 to TRBJ1-2, with TRBD1 identical over 8 bases. CDR1 and CDR2 from the germline V gene are SGHKS and YYEKEE (reference sequence). V lost 3 bases and J lost 8; bases outside the gene matches: 15. This CDR3 contains 16 residues. The CDR3 DNA follows: TGTGCCAGCAGCTCGAATCCTAACAGGGGGACGGGGGGCTACACCTTC. Translating gives CASSSNPNRGTGGYTF.

V and J are TRBV21-1 and TRBJ2-7; TRBD2, as called in the table, went unchecked against the DNA. TRBV21-1 is noted as a pseudogene. There are 12 residues in the CDR3. CDR3 loop: CASKRGRAEQYF. CDR3 sequence (DNA): TGTGCCAGCAAACGCGGGAGGGCCGAGCAGTACTTC.

This clonotype was seen ten or more times. V gene TRBV29-1 combines with J gene TRBJ2-2; the D is unclear. Trimming stripped 4 bases from V and 6 bases from J, with 9 bases between. The germline V gene encodes CDR1 SQVTM and CDR2 ANQGSEA. The CDR3 spans 12 residues. CDR3 region: CSVVGKAGELFF. CDR3 nucleotide sequence: TGCAGCGTTGTTGGAAAGGCCGGGGAGCTGTTTTTT.

This clonotype was detected a few times. This chain links TRBV2 with TRBJ2-7; the match to TRBD1 covers 7 bases. The length of the CDR3 is 16 residues. Germline-derived CDR1 and CDR2 are SNHLY and FYNNEI. V trimming: 3 bases; J trimming: 0 bases; junction bases outside the gene matches: 8. The CDR3 loop is CASSDNPDRYSYEQYF. CDR3 in DNA: TGTGCCAGCAGTGATAACCCGGACAGGTACTCCTACGAGCAGTACTTC.